One sample yielded the 32 T cell receptor beta chains listed below, sequenced in a study of identical twins. TCRdb reprocessed the 5' RACE reads with MiXCR, giving one entry per CDR3 protein. The sample yields some 690,000 distinct CDR3 sequences, approximately 21% seen once. In addition, the sample was reused for a study of T cells expressing NK-cell markers.

Sequencing was carried out using PBMCs. The source is a woman under 30 in good health.

The V and J genes are TRBV10-3 and TRBJ2-7, with D uncertain. Germline CDR1 and CDR2: ENHRY and SYGVKD. CDR3 length equals 13 residues. The germline V and J ends were trimmed by 5 bases and 5 bases, with 13 bases remaining between them. In nucleotides, the CDR3 is TGTGCCATCAGTCCCCGGCCATCGGACGAGCAGTACTTC. Its translation is CAISPRPSDEQYF.

This clonotype has a handful of counts. V and J are TRBV12-5 and TRBJ1-1; possible D gene TRBD1, 6 bases. This CDR3 is 16 amino acids long. CDR1 is LGHNT, CDR2 FRNRAP, per germline. Trimming removed 5 bases from V and 4 bases from J, with 20 bases in between. CDR3 sequence: CASGPIAGTISTEAFF. The CDR3 region has the DNA TGTGCTAGTGGTCCCATTGCCGGGACAATCAGCACTGAAGCTTTCTTT.

The J gene is TRBJ2-7, the V gene TRBV6-2 or TRBV6-3; a possible D gene is TRBD2 (5 bases). CDR3 length: 13 residues. CDR1 is MNHEY and CDR2 is SVGEGT in the germline V gene. V dropped 9 bases and J dropped 2 bases, with 14 bases sitting between them. This CDR3 is CASTPSRTYEQYF. DNA for the CDR3: TGTGCCAGTACTCCTAGCCGAACCTACGAGCAGTACTTC.

CDR3 loop: CASSLPQENYNEQFF. DNA of the CDR3: TGTGCCAGCAGTTTACCACAGGAAAATTACAATGAGCAGTTCTTC. V and J are TRBV12-3 or TRBV12-4 and TRBJ2-1, with D possibly being TRBD1 (5 bases). The CDR3 is made up of 15 amino acids. The V and J ends lost 2 bases and 4 bases respectively, with 12 bases between them.

The chain joins TRBV27 to TRBJ1-1; D uncertain. The germline V gene encodes CDR1 MNHEY and CDR2 SMNVEV (reference sequence). CDR3 size: 15 residues. The ends were cut back, 2 bases at V and 6 bases at J, with 16 bases in the middle. In nucleotides, the CDR3 is TGTGCCAGCAGTTTAGGGCAGGTCCTCATGTCTGAAGCTTTCTTT. This gives the protein CASSLGQVLMSEAFF.

This chain links TRBV5-6 with TRBJ2-5; 8 nucleotides line up with TRBD2. The junction had 5 bases not matched to a gene; V was cut back by 2 bases and J by 2 bases. CDR1 is SGHDT and CDR2 is YYEEEE in the germline V gene. This CDR3 contains 15 residues. The CDR3 loop reads CASSFGGGRQETQYF. The CDR3 nucleotides are TGTGCCAGCAGCTTCGGCGGGGGGAGGCAAGAGACCCAGTACTTC.

The chain recombines TRBV6-1 with TRBJ1-4, with unresolved D. The CDR3 sequence is 14 residues long. Germline CDR1 MNHNS, CDR2 SASEGT. V lost 6 bases and J 5 bases, leaving 13 bases between the germline ends. The CDR3 protein is CASRGSSWNEKLFF. The CDR3 nucleotides read TGTGCCAGCAGGGGTTCCAGCTGGAATGAAAAACTGTTTTTT.

The rearrangement links TRBV9 to TRBJ1-1; D is undetermined. This CDR3 region has 13 residues. V was clipped by 0 bases and J by 8 bases, with 11 bases between them. Per the germline V gene, CDR1 is SGDLS and CDR2 is YYNGEE. CDR3 in DNA: TGTGCCAGCAGCGTAGATTCCCGGGGAGAAGCTTTCTTT. Protein product: CASSVDSRGEAFF. Variable domain in full (rest from reference TRBV9 and TRBJ1-1): DSGVTQTPKHLITATGQRVTLRCSPRSGDLSVYWYQQSLDQGLQFLIQYYNGEERAKGNILERFSAQQFPDLHSELNLSSLELGDSALYFCASSVDSRGEAFFGQGTRLTVV.

This clonotype was seen more than once but under ten times. This chain connects TRBV6-5 to TRBJ2-1, with 7 bases identical to TRBD2. The CDR3 extends over 16 amino acids. Per the germline V gene, CDR1 is MNHEY and CDR2 is SVGAGI. After removal of 0 bases from V and 0 bases from J, the junction contained 2 bases not matched to a gene. CDR3 loop: CASSYSTSVSYNEQFF. The CDR3 bases are TGTGCCAGCAGTTACTCCACTAGCGTCTCCTACAATGAGCAGTTCTTC.

The chain couples TRBV20-1 to TRBJ1-2; D is undetermined. V was cut by 0 bases and J by 7 bases, with 6 bases left in between. Germline V lookup: CDR1 DFQATT, CDR2 SNEGSKA (reference sequence). This CDR3 is 11 amino acids long. DNA for the CDR3: TGCAGTGCTAGAGATTACGTTGGCTACACCTTC. Protein: CSARDYVGYTF.

The V call is TRBV4-1, the J call TRBJ2-1; tentative D call: TRBD2 (7 bases). Germline V CDR1 and CDR2: MGHRA, YSYEKL. With 1 base removed from V and 10 bases from J, the gap between germline ends came to 23 bases. This CDR3 is built from 17 residues. The CDR3 reads CASSQAQGGGVVKEQFF. The DNA for the CDR3 is TGCGCCAGCAGCCAAGCCCAGGGAGGGGGGGTTGTTAAAGAGCAGTTCTTC.

V is TRBV12-3 or TRBV12-4 and J is TRBJ2-5; D tentatively reads TRBD1 or TRBD2 (7 bases each). V was shortened by 3 bases and J by 0 bases, with 11 bases between the two germline ends. This CDR3 is built from 15 residues. CDR3 sequence: CASSFSGGDQETQYF. In DNA, the CDR3 is TGTGCCAGCAGTTTTTCAGGGGGGGACCAAGAGACCCAGTACTTC.

This chain joins TRBV12-3 or TRBV12-4 and TRBJ1-5; D is unclear. The CDR3 runs to 13 residues. Trimming stripped 3 bases from V and 3 bases from J, with 6 bases between. CDR3 amino acids: CASSFSLNQPQHF. CDR3 bases: TGTGCCAGCAGTTTTAGCCTCAATCAGCCCCAGCATTTT.

This clonotype has just a few counts. The chain uses TRBV5-1 and TRBJ1-6; TRBD1 matches at 10 bases. The germline V gene encodes CDR1 SGHRS and CDR2 YFSETQ. V shed 4 bases, J shed 10 bases, and the junction held 8 bases outside the gene matches. CDR3 length equals 15 residues. DNA of the CDR3: TGCGCCAGCAGCCCCGGGACAGGGGACAAGTCACCCCTCCACTTT. Its translation: CASSPGTGDKSPLHF.

The genes are TRBV2 and TRBJ2-5; weak D call: TRBD2 (6 bases). This CDR3 spans 16 amino acids. Trimming removed 7 bases from V and 1 base from J, with 19 bases in between. The germline V gene has CDR1 SNHLY and CDR2 FYNNEI. Here the CDR3 DNA reads TGTGCCAGCATAGGTAGCGGTTTCCTCTTCCAAGAGACCCAGTACTTC. It translates to CASIGSGFLFQETQYF.

This clonotype was seen a few times. The chain is built from TRBV11-3 and TRBJ2-3, with a possible D match to TRBD2 (5 bases). Trimming took 5 bases from V and 10 from J, leaving 13 bases between them. The germline V gene has CDR1 SGHNT and CDR2 YENEEA. The CDR3 spans 12 residues. CDR3 loop: CASSRADGAQYF. For the CDR3, the DNA is TGTGCCAGCAGCAGAGCGGATGGGGCGCAGTATTTT.

This clonotype was observed a few times. The rearrangement joins TRBV4-3 to TRBJ2-1, with D hard to call. Germline loops: CDR1 LGHNA, CDR2 YSLEER. V was pared by 1 base and J by 7 bases, with 8 bases between. The CDR3 sequence is 13 residues long. The CDR3: CASSQVGLNEQFF. The CDR3 DNA reads TGCGCCAGCAGCCAAGTCGGGCTGAATGAGCAGTTCTTC.

This chain joins TRBV4-3 and TRBJ2-1; unclear D gene. Trimming shortened V by 0 bases and J by 6 bases, and 9 bases separated the two germline ends. In germline, CDR1 is LGHNA, CDR2 YSLEER. The CDR3 totals 14 residues. The CDR3 nucleotides read TGCGCCAGCAGCCAAGATTGGCAATCCAATGAGCAGTTCTTC. Protein: CASSQDWQSNEQFF.

This clonotype has a count of ten or more. The chain combines TRBV7-2 with TRBJ2-7; TRBD2 matches at 8 bases. The V segment lost 3 bases and the J segment 4 bases; nucleotides outside the gene matches: 8. The germline V gene encodes CDR1 SGHTA and CDR2 FQGNSA. This CDR3 region has 15 residues. Here the CDR3 DNA reads TGTGCCAGCAGCTTGGAGCGGGAGTCCGGATACGAGCAGTACTTC. Protein product: CASSLERESGYEQYF.

This clonotype occurred a few times. The CDR3 loop reads CSAAADGEARGYTF. CDR3 sequence (DNA): TGCAGTGCCGCCGCCGACGGGGAGGCGAGGGGCTACACCTTC. The genes are TRBV20-1 and TRBJ1-2; D gene unclear. The germline V and J ends were trimmed by 6 bases and 8 bases, with 22 bases remaining between them. This CDR3 is built from 14 residues. Germline CDR1 and CDR2: DFQATT and SNEGSKA (reference sequence).

The rearrangement uses TRBV12-3 or TRBV12-4 and TRBJ2-7; D is uncertain. Between the trimmed V and J ends, which lost 0 bases and 9 bases, there was a span of 12 bases. The CDR3 length is 13 residues. CDR3 in amino acids: CASSLALGNGQYF. As DNA, the CDR3 is TGTGCCAGCAGTTTAGCTCTAGGGAACGGGCAGTACTTC.

This clonotype was seen a handful of times. This chain uses TRBV5-1 with TRBJ2-1, with TRBD2 as a possible D gene (6 bases). The CDR3 has 15 residues. Germline V gene sequence: CDR1 SGHRS, CDR2 YFSETQ. The V end lost 4 bases, the J end lost 3 bases, and 14 bases lay between the germline ends. Here the CDR3 reads CASSRTGLLYNEQFF. CDR3 coding DNA: TGCGCCAGCAGCCGGACGGGACTCCTCTACAATGAGCAGTTCTTC.

In its sample, this clonotype was seen once. The chain has TRBV5-1 and TRBJ2-4; D gene unclear. The CDR3 spans 14 residues. CDR1 is SGHRS, CDR2 YFSETQ, per germline. The V and J ends lost 0 bases and 8 bases respectively, with 12 bases between them. The CDR3 spells CASSLEGGRDIQYF. As DNA, the CDR3 is TGCGCCAGCAGCTTGGAGGGCGGTAGGGACATTCAGTACTTC.

This clonotype was seen ten or more times. The chain combines TRBV7-2 with TRBJ2-7; TRBD1 is a possible D gene (5 bases). The germline gives CDR1 SGHTA, CDR2 FQGNSA. This CDR3 is built from 16 residues. V gave up 4 bases and J gave up 2 bases, with 18 bases separating them. In nucleotides, the CDR3 is TGTGCCAGCAGCTCCGCAACAGGCCGACTTACCTACGAGCAGTACTTC. This codes for CASSSATGRLTYEQYF.

V usage is TRBV15 and J usage is TRBJ2-5; 8 bases align to TRBD2. The CDR3 sequence is 16 residues long. In germline, CDR1 is LNHNV, CDR2 YYDKDF (reference sequence). J gave up 8 bases and V 3 bases, and 14 bases lay outside the gene matches. In DNA form, the CDR3 reads TGTGCCACCAGCAGCGGGGGCCGGGGGGGGTTAGAAACCCAGTACTTC. Amino acids: CATSSGGRGGLETQYF.

In regard to this clonotype: A much larger clone differs from this one at a single base, so this may be a read error. V usage is TRBV12-3 or TRBV12-4 and J usage is TRBJ2-7; D unclear. V was clipped by 9 bases and J by 1 base, with 19 bases between them. This CDR3 has 15 residues. The CDR3 DNA sequence: TGTGCCAGTCGCGGTGGGTCCAATGGATCCTACGAGCAGTACTTC. This translates into CASRGGSNGSYEQYF.

Only one count was recorded for this clonotype. The J gene is TRBJ2-5, the V gene TRBV10-3, with D tentatively TRBD2 (5 bases). Between the trimmed V and J ends, which lost 8 bases and 3 bases, there was a span of 13 bases. Germline assignment: CDR1 ENHRY and CDR2 SYGVKD. The CDR3 is made up of 13 amino acids. CDR3 sequence (DNA): TGTGCCATCCAAGTTCACGGGGAAGAGACCCAGTACTTC. It encodes CAIQVHGEETQYF.

Only a few counts were recorded for this clonotype. This chain connects TRBV6-5 to TRBJ1-1; no reliable D call. Germline CDR1 and CDR2: MNHEY and SVGAGI. The CDR3 is 15 residues long. With 2 bases removed from V and 1 base from J, the gap between germline ends came to 11 bases. DNA of the CDR3: TGTGCCAGCAGTTACCCTCCGAGGGAGAACACTGAAGCTTTCTTT. It is translated as CASSYPPRENTEAFF.

The chain links TRBV6-5 to TRBJ2-2; no reliable D call. CDR1 and CDR2 from the germline V gene are MNHEY and SVGAGI. The CDR3 is 13 residues long. Between the trimmed V and J ends, which lost 0 bases and 8 bases, there was a span of 7 bases. This CDR3 is CASSYSDGGELFF. The CDR3 DNA reads as TGTGCCAGCAGTTACTCGGACGGTGGGGAGCTGTTTTTT.

Remarks on this clonotype: The junction departs from the called germline gene at one end, perhaps through a read error. The chain couples TRBV10-3 to TRBJ2-7, with D maybe TRBD1 (7 bases). The germline CDR1 and CDR2 sequences are ENHRY and SYGVKD. CDR3 length: 20 residues. CDR3 DNA sequence: TGTGTCATCAGTGGACCCGGCAGGGGGGTTTTCGGGACAGAGGCCTACGAGCAGTACTTC. It encodes CVISGPGRGVFGTEAYEQYF.

The J gene is TRBJ2-3, the V gene TRBV28; 8 bases match TRBD2. The trim removed 11 bases at V and 8 bases at J, leaving 0 bases unmatched. This CDR3 is built from 9 residues. Germline assignment: CDR1 MDHEN and CDR2 SYDVKM. The CDR3 DNA sequence: TGTGCCGCGGGGGGTACGCAGTATTTT. Its translation is CAAGGTQYF. Filled out from reference TRBV28 and TRBJ2-3, the complete variable domain reads DVKVTQSSRYLVKRTGEKVFLECVQDMDHENMFWYRQDPGLGLRLIYFSYDVKMKEKGDIPEGYSVSREKKERFSLILESASTNQTSMYLCAAGGTQYFGPGTRLTVL.

The chain combines TRBV20-1 with TRBJ2-7; a possible D gene is TRBD1 (5 bases). Trimming took 3 bases from V and 10 from J, leaving 16 bases between them. The length of the CDR3 is 12 residues. Germline CDR1 and CDR2: DFQATT and SNEGSKA (reference sequence). This chain's CDR3 is CSASRQGPDQYF. The DNA of the CDR3 is TGCAGTGCTAGTCGGCAGGGTCCTGATCAGTACTTC.